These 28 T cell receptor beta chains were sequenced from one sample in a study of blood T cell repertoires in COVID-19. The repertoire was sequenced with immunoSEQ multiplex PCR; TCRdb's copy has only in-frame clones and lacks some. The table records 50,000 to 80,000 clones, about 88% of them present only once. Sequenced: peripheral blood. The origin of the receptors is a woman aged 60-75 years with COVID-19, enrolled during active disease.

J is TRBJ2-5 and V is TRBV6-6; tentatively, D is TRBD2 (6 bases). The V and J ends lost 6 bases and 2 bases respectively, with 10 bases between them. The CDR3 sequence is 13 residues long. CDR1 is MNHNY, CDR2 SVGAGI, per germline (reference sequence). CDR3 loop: CASRTGVQETQYF. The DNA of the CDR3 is TGTGCCAGCAGGACGGGGGTTCAAGAGACCCAGTACTTC.

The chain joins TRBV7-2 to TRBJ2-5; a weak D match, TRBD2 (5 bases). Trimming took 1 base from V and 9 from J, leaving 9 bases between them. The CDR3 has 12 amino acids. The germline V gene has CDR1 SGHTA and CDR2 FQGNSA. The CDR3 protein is CASSLGTGAQYF. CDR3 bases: TGTGCCAGCAGCTTAGGGACTGGGGCCCAGTACTTC.

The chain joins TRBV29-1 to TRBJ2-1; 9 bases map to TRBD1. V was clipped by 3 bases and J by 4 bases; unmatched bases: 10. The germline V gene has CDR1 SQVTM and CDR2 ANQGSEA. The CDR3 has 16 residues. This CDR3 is CSVEESWDRVYNEQFF. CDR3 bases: TGCAGCGTTGAGGAATCCTGGGACAGGGTATACAATGAGCAGTTCTTC.

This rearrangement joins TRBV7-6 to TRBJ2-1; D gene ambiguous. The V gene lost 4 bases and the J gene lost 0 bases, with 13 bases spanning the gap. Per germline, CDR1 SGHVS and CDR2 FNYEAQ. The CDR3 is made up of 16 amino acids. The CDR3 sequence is CASSSPGGSSYNEQFF. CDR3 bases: TGTGCCAGCAGCTCCCCCGGCGGAAGCTCCTACAATGAGCAGTTCTTC.

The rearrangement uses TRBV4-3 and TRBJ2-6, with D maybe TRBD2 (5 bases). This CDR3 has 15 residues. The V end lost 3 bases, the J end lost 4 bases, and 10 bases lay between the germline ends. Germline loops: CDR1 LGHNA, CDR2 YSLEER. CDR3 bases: TGCGCCAGCAGCCACACGAGGGCCGGGGCCAACGTCCTGACTTTC. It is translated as CASSHTRAGANVLTF.

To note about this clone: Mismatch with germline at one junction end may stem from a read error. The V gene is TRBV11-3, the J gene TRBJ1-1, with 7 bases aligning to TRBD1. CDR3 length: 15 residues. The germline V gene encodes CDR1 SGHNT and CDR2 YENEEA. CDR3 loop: CASSSRQGMNTEAFF. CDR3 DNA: TGTGCCAGCAGCTCGAGACAGGGCATGAATACTGAAGCTTTCTTT. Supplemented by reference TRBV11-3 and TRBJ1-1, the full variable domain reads EAGVVQSPRYKIIEKKQPVAFWCNPISGHNTLYWYLQNLGQGPELLIRYENEEAVDDSQLPKDRFSAERLKGVDSTLKIQPAELGDSAVYLCASSSRQGMNTEAFFGQGTRLTVV.

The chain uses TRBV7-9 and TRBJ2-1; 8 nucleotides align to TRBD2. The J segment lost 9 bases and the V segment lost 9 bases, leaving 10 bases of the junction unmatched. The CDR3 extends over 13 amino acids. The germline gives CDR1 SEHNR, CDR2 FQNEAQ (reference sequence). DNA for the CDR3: TGTGCCAGTGCCGAAGCGGGACTAGGTGAGCAGTTCTTC. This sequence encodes CASAEAGLGEQFF.

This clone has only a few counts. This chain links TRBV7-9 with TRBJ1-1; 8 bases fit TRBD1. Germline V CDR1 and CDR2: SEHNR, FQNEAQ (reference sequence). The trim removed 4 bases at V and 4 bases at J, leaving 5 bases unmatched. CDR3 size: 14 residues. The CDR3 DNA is TGTGCCAGCAGCTGGACAGGGTGGGCCACTGAAGCTTTCTTT. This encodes CASSWTGWATEAFF.

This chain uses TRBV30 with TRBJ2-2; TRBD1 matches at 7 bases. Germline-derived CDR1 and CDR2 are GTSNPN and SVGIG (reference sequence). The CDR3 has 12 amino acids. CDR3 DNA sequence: TGTGCGCGAGACAGGGCGGGCGGGGAGCTGTTTTTT. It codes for CARDRAGGELFF.

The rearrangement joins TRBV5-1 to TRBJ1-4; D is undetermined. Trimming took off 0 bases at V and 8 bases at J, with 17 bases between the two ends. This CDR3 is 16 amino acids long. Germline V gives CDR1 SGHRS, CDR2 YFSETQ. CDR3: CASSLGPPVGGEKLFF. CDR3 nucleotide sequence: TGCGCCAGCAGCTTGGGACCCCCCGTCGGAGGGGAAAAACTGTTTTTT.

The chain's CDR3 is CASSPPSEGSYNEQFF. CDR3 nucleotide sequence: TGTGCCAGCTCACCACCGTCGGAGGGGTCCTACAATGAGCAGTTCTTC. The gene calls are TRBV18 and TRBJ2-1; D possibly corresponds to TRBD2 (6 bases). Germline V gives CDR1 KGHSH, CDR2 LQKENI. The length of the CDR3 is 16 residues. V was shortened by 0 bases and J by 1 base, with 10 bases between the two germline ends.

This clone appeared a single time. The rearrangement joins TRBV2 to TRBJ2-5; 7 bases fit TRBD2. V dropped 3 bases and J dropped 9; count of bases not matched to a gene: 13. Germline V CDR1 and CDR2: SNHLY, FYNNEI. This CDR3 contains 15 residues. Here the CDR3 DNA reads TGTGCCAGCAGTGAGCTGGGAGGGGACGTTTCGGCCCAGTACTTC. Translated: CASSELGGDVSAQYF. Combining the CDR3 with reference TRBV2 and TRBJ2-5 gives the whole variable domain EPEVTQTPSHQVTQMGQEVILRCVPISNHLYFYWYRQILGQKVEFLVSFYNNEISEKSEIFDDQFSVERPDGSNFTLKIRSTKLEDSAMYFCASSELGGDVSAQYFGPGTRLLVL.

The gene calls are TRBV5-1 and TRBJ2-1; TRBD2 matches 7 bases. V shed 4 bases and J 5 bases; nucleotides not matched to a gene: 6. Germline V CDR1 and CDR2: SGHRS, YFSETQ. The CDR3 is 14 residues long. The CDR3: CASSPVAGHNEQFF. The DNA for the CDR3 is TGCGCCAGCAGCCCCGTAGCGGGCCACAATGAGCAGTTCTTC.

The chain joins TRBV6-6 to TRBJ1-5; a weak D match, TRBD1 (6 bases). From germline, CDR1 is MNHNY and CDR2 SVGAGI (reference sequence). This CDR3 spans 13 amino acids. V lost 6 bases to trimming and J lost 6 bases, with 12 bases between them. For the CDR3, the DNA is TGTGCCAGCAGGCTACAGGGAGTTCAGCCCCAGCATTTT. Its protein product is CASRLQGVQPQHF.

The DNA for the CDR3 is TGTGCCAGCAGCCAAAACGACAGGGGGCTGAGCGGGGAGCTGTTTTTT. Encoded protein: CASSQNDRGLSGELFF. The V and J genes are TRBV28 and TRBJ2-2, with 10 bases lining up with TRBD1. The junction had 11 bases not matched to a gene; V was cut back by 6 bases and J by 7 bases. The length of the CDR3 is 16 residues. Germline V CDR1 and CDR2: MDHEN, SYDVKM.

CDR3 residues: CASSTTRRGNTEAFF. In DNA form, the CDR3 reads TGTGCCAGCAGTACTACAAGGAGAGGGAACACTGAAGCTTTCTTT. The chain is built from TRBV6-5 and TRBJ1-1; the D is unclear. The V end was cut by 5 bases, the J end by 1 base, with 14 bases between. Germline V CDR1 and CDR2: MNHEY, SVGAGI. The CDR3 is 15 residues long.

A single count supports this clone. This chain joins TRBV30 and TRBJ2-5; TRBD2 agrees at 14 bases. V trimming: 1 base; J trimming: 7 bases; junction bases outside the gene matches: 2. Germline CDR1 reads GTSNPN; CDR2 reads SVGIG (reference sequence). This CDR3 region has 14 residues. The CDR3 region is CAWSGLAGGWTQYF. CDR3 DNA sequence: TGTGCCTGGAGTGGACTAGCGGGGGGGTGGACCCAGTACTTC.

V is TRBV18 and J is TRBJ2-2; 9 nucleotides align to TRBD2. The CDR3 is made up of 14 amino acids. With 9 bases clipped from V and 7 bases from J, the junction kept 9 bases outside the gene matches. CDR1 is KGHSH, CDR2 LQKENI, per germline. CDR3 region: CASSGTSRDGELFF. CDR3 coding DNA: TGTGCCAGTTCCGGGACTAGCCGGGACGGGGAGCTGTTTTTT.

CDR3 sequence (DNA): TGTGCCAGCAGCCAAGATGCCACAGGGGCTCAGCCCCAGCATTTT. Amino acid sequence: CASSQDATGAQPQHF. The chain combines TRBV3-1 (or the pseudogene TRBV3-2) with TRBJ1-5; 7 bases are shared with TRBD1. This CDR3 is built from 15 residues. After removal of 0 bases from V and 6 bases from J, the junction contained 5 bases not matched to a gene. Germline V gene lookup returns CDR1 LGHDT and CDR2 YNNKEL (reference sequence).

DNA of the CDR3: TGCGCCAGCGTAGGACAGTTGAACACTGAAGCTTTCTTT. Its translation is CASVGQLNTEAFF. The V call is TRBV4-1, the J call TRBJ1-1; D perhaps matches TRBD1 (6 bases). CDR3 size: 13 residues. With 8 bases removed from V and 0 bases from J, the gap between germline ends came to 10 bases. Germline loops: CDR1 MGHRA, CDR2 YSYEKL.

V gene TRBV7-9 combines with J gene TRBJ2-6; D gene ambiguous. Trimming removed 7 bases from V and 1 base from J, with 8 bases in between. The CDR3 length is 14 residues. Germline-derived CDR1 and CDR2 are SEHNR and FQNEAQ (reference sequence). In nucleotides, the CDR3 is TGTGCCAGCACCTTCTTATCTGGGGCCAACGTCCTGACTTTC. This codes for CASTFLSGANVLTF.

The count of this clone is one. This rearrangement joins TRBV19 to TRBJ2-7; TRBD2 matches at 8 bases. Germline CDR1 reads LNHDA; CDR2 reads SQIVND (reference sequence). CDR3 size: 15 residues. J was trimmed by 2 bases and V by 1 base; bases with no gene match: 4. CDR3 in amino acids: CASSIVAGGPYEQYF. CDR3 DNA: TGTGCCAGTAGTATAGTTGCGGGGGGCCCCTACGAGCAGTACTTC.

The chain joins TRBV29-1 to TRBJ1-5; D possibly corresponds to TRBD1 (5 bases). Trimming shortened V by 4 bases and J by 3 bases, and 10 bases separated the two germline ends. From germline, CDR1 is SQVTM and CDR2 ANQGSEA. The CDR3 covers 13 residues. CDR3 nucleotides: TGCAGCGTTGGCGGGACGTCCAATCAGCCCCAGCATTTT. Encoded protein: CSVGGTSNQPQHF.

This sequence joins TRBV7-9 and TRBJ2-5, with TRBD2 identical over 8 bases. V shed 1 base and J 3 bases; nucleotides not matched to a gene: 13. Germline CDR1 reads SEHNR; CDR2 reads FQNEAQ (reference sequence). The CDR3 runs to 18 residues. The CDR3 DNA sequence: TGTGCCAGCAGCTTAGGGTTCTGGCGGGGGGCGGGCGAAGAGACCCAGTACTTC. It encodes CASSLGFWRGAGEETQYF.

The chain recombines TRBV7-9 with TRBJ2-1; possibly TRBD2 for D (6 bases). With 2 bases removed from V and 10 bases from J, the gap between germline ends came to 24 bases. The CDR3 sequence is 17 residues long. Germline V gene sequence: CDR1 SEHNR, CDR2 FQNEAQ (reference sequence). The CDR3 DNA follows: TGTGCCAGCAGCTTAAGGTATGCGGGACTGGAGGCGAGGGAGCAGTTCTTC. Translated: CASSLRYAGLEAREQFF.

In nucleotides, the CDR3 is TGTGCCACCCCACTCCAGAATGGGGGCGCGGATGGCTACACCTTC. This sequence encodes CATPLQNGGADGYTF. V and J are TRBV6-5 and TRBJ1-2; the D gene is possibly TRBD1 (6 bases). The CDR3 spans 15 residues. Germline V gene data show CDR1 as MNHEY and CDR2 as SVGAGI. V gave up 10 bases and J gave up 6 bases, with 24 bases separating them.

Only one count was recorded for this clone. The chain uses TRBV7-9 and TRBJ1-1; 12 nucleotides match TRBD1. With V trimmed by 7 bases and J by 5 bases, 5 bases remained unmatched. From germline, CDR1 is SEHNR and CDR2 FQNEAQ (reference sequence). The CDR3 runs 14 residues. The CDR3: CASTLGQGATEAFF. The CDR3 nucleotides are TGTGCCAGCACCTTGGGACAGGGGGCGACTGAAGCTTTCTTT.

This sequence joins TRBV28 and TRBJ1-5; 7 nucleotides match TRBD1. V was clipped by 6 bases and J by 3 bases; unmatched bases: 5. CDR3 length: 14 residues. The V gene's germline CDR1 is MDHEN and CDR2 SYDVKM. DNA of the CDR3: TGTGCCAGCAGAACCGGGACAGTCAATCAGCCCCAGCATTTT. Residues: CASRTGTVNQPQHF.